These 31 T cell receptor beta chains were all obtained from the same sample, sequenced in a study of regulatory T cells in long-lasting Graves disease. The time point: newly diagnosed GD, antithyroid drugs for less than 3 months. From RNA extracted from PBMCs, the TCR library was made. With iRepertoire HTBI primers and Arm-PCR of CDR3 regions, TCR beta libraries were built. TCRdb itself ran the multiplex PCR reads through MiXCR, one entry per CDR3 protein. The sample contains 350,000 to 500,000 distinct CDR3 sequences, 12% to 15% of which appear only once. This sample was also put to use in a study of T cells in Graves' hyperthyroidism and ophthalmopathy.

The source material was peripheral blood mononuclear cells (PBMCs), sampled at new diagnosis, from a patient treated with antithyroid drugs. The receptor source for this set is a woman in her fifties or sixties with Graves disease.

This clonotype was seen at least ten times. The rearrangement joins TRBV6-1 to TRBJ1-5, with 7 bases that match TRBD1. V was clipped by 8 bases and J by 4 bases; unmatched bases: 5. Germline-derived CDR1 and CDR2 are MNHNS and SASEGT. This CDR3 contains 13 residues. CDR3 coding DNA: TGTGCCAGCGGAGACAGGGAAAATCAGCCCCAGCATTTT. This encodes CASGDRENQPQHF.

This clonotype was observed a handful of times. The rearrangement uses TRBV3-1 and TRBJ2-7, with TRBD2 as a possible D gene (6 bases). Germline V gene sequence: CDR1 LGHDT, CDR2 YNNKEL (reference sequence). The V end lost 0 bases, the J end lost 0 bases, and 12 bases lay between the germline ends. The CDR3 loop spans 16 amino acids. CDR3 region: CASSQEGRTISYEQYF. For the CDR3, the DNA is TGTGCCAGCAGCCAAGAGGGTCGGACTATCTCCTACGAGCAGTACTTC.

This clonotype appeared a few times. It may be a read error: a sequence one base away is much more abundant. The chain uses TRBV28 and TRBJ2-7, with unresolved D. V lost 6 bases, J lost 2 bases, and 5 bases lay in between. CDR1 and CDR2 from the germline V gene are MDHEN and SYDVKM. The CDR3 consists of 11 residues. DNA for the CDR3: TGTGCCAGCAGATCCCCCTACGAGCAGTACTTC. It codes for CASRSPYEQYF.

This clonotype was detected a few times. The rearrangement links TRBV28 to TRBJ1-4; tentative D call: TRBD1 (6 bases). Germline V lookup: CDR1 MDHEN, CDR2 SYDVKM. This CDR3 has 18 amino acids. V was trimmed by 7 bases and J by 6 bases, leaving 27 bases between them. In DNA, the CDR3 is TGTGCCAGCAAACGCCGGTACCCCGATGGGGGCCAAGATGAAAAACTGTTTTTT. Protein: CASKRRYPDGGQDEKLFF.

This clonotype was recorded a few times. The V and J genes are TRBV19 and TRBJ1-2, with D tentatively TRBD1 (6 bases). Germline CDR1 is LNHDA and CDR2 is SQIVND (reference sequence). V was pared by 9 bases and J by 1 base, with 15 bases between. CDR3 size: 14 residues. The CDR3 region is CASSGGGHNYGYTF. The CDR3 DNA sequence: TGTGCCAGCAGCGGGGGGGGCCATAACTATGGCTACACCTTC.

This clonotype was counted at least ten times. The V call is TRBV2, the J call TRBJ2-7, with D perhaps TRBD1 (6 bases). V lost 8 bases to trimming and J lost 2 bases, with 16 bases between them. CDR3 length: 14 residues. Germline-derived CDR1 and CDR2 are SNHLY and FYNNEI. The CDR3 DNA reads TGTGCCAGCGCGAGCGTACAGGGTGCCTACGAGCAGTACTTC. Translation gives CASASVQGAYEQYF.

This clonotype showed up just a few times. J is TRBJ2-2 and V is TRBV6-2 or TRBV6-3, with 10 bases that match TRBD2. The J segment lost 5 bases and the V segment lost 6 bases, leaving 12 bases of the junction unmatched. The germline V gene has CDR1 MNHEY and CDR2 SVGEGT. The CDR3 consists of 17 residues. The CDR3 region is CASRKSSGRAQTGELFF. DNA of the CDR3: TGTGCCAGCAGGAAATCTAGCGGGAGAGCACAAACCGGGGAGCTGTTTTTT.

The table lists this clonotype with many counts. V gene TRBV12-3 or TRBV12-4 combines with J gene TRBJ2-7; D unresolved. This CDR3 region has 12 residues. Trimming shortened V by 1 base and J by 6 bases, and 7 bases separated the two germline ends. The CDR3 is CASSLEVGEQYF. The CDR3 region has the DNA TGTGCCAGCAGTTTAGAAGTCGGCGAGCAGTACTTC.

This chain links TRBV4-1 with TRBJ2-6, with D perhaps matching TRBD1 (6 bases). With 3 bases removed from V and 0 bases from J, the gap between germline ends came to 12 bases. CDR1 and CDR2 from the germline V gene are MGHRA and YSYEKL. This CDR3 spans 17 amino acids. The CDR3 region is CASSQVQGHSGANVLTF. CDR3 coding DNA: TGCGCCAGCAGCCAGGTCCAGGGACACTCTGGGGCCAACGTCCTGACTTTC.

The rearrangement uses TRBV4-1 and TRBJ1-4; weak D call: TRBD1 (5 bases). CDR3 length: 15 residues. Germline V CDR1 and CDR2: MGHRA, YSYEKL. V was shortened by 1 base and J by 7 bases, with 13 bases between the two germline ends. CDR3 region: CASSQVGQGGEKLFF. The CDR3 nucleotides read TGCGCCAGCAGCCAAGTCGGGCAGGGAGGTGAAAAACTGTTTTTT.

This clonotype showed up many times. The V gene is TRBV20-1, the J gene TRBJ2-3, with D perhaps TRBD1 (6 bases). The CDR3 is 14 residues long. Trimming stripped 3 bases from V and 2 bases from J, with 12 bases between. CDR1 and CDR2 from the germline V gene are DFQATT and SNEGSKA (reference sequence). CDR3 region: CSARDRGFTDTQYF. For the CDR3, the DNA is TGCAGTGCTAGGGACAGAGGCTTCACAGATACGCAGTATTTT.

This clonotype was seen a handful of times. J is TRBJ1-1 and V is TRBV10-3, with D tentatively TRBD1 (5 bases). V dropped 7 bases and J dropped 11 bases, with 26 bases sitting between them. CDR3 size: 15 residues. Germline loops: CDR1 ENHRY, CDR2 SYGVKD. CDR3 residues: CAINRLGGSPGDAFF. The CDR3 DNA follows: TGTGCCATCAACAGACTGGGGGGGTCCCCGGGAGACGCTTTCTTT.

This clonotype was observed many times. The chain joins TRBV28 to TRBJ2-1, with TRBD2 matching over 7 bases. CDR1 and CDR2 (germline): MDHEN, SYDVKM. The J segment lost 5 bases and the V segment lost 7 bases, leaving 20 bases of the junction unmatched. The CDR3 runs 18 residues. The CDR3 region has the DNA TGTGCCAGCATCGACCCTAGGGGCGGGAGCCAAATAGACAATGAGCAGTTCTTC. As protein: CASIDPRGGSQIDNEQFF.

The sample holds many counts of this clonotype. V is TRBV5-1 and J is TRBJ1-1, with D tentatively TRBD1 (6 bases). Germline V gene lookup returns CDR1 SGHRS and CDR2 YFSETQ. The CDR3 is 14 residues long. Trimming removed 0 bases at V and 4 bases at J, with 10 bases between. CDR3 in DNA: TGCGCCAGCAGCTTGGCGGCCAGGGGCACTGAAGCTTTCTTT. Translating it yields CASSLAARGTEAFF.

This chain joins TRBV5-1 and TRBJ1-1; D gene ambiguous. The germline V and J ends were trimmed by 0 bases and 4 bases, with 10 bases remaining between them. Germline CDR1 is SGHRS and CDR2 is YFSETQ. The CDR3 has 14 residues. Written as DNA, the CDR3 is TGCGCCAGCAGCTTGGAGGACGGAGGCACTGAAGCTTTCTTT. Translated: CASSLEDGGTEAFF.

This clonotype was counted a few times. The CDR3 region has the DNA TGCGCCAGCAGCATTAGCGGGACTCAAGAGACCCAGTACTTC. It is translated as CASSISGTQETQYF. This rearrangement joins TRBV5-1 to TRBJ2-5, with 8 bases lining up with TRBD2. V lost 4 bases, J lost 2 bases, and 4 bases stayed unmatched. The CDR3 spans 14 residues. Germline values: CDR1 SGHRS, CDR2 YFSETQ.

At least ten counts were recorded for this clonotype. Here the CDR3 reads CASSWSGNNLGNEQFF. DNA for the CDR3: TGCGCCAGCAGTTGGAGCGGGAACAATCTAGGGAATGAGCAGTTCTTC. The rearrangement links TRBV10-2 to TRBJ2-1, with 7 nucleotides matching TRBD2. V shed 5 bases, J shed 7 bases, and the junction held 14 bases outside the gene matches. The germline CDR1 and CDR2 sequences are WSHSY and SAAADI. The CDR3 length is 16 residues.

This clonotype occurred many times. The rearrangement joins TRBV28 to TRBJ2-5; D uncertain. The V and J ends lost 8 bases and 3 bases respectively, with 13 bases between them. The CDR3 runs to 13 residues. Germline V lookup: CDR1 MDHEN, CDR2 SYDVKM. The CDR3 is CASAMASEETQYF. The CDR3 DNA follows: TGTGCCAGCGCGATGGCTTCTGAAGAGACCCAGTACTTC.

The sample holds many counts of this clonotype. V and J are TRBV12-3 or TRBV12-4 and TRBJ2-7, with a possible D match to TRBD1 (6 bases). Between the trimmed V and J ends, which lost 5 bases and 0 bases, there was a span of 17 bases. CDR3 length: 16 residues. This CDR3 reads CASSPAGRGGSYEQYF. In DNA form, the CDR3 reads TGTGCCAGCAGTCCCGCGGGTAGAGGGGGCTCCTACGAGCAGTACTTC.

At least ten counts were recorded for this clonotype. The chain employs TRBV2 and TRBJ2-4; the D is unclear. CDR3 length equals 16 residues. With 4 bases removed from V and 0 bases from J, the gap between germline ends came to 13 bases. The germline gives CDR1 SNHLY, CDR2 FYNNEI. The CDR3 DNA sequence: TGTGCCAGCAGTGTGACACAAAGCCTAGCCAAAAACATTCAGTACTTC. Protein product: CASSVTQSLAKNIQYF.

This clonotype was counted ten times or more. The V gene is TRBV6-1, the J gene TRBJ1-1, with D possibly being TRBD1 (6 bases). Germline CDR1 MNHNS, CDR2 SASEGT. CDR3 length equals 16 residues. Trimming took off 0 bases at V and 0 bases at J, with 11 bases between the two ends. The CDR3, as DNA: TGTGCCAGCAGTGAAGCGCTTCAGGGGTTGAACACTGAAGCTTTCTTT. Translation: CASSEALQGLNTEAFF.

This clonotype is labeled medium-sized. The chain has TRBV2 and TRBJ2-5, with D hard to call. The CDR3 length is 11 residues. CDR1 and CDR2 from the germline V gene are SNHLY and FYNNEI. V lost 6 bases and J lost 5, with 7 bases in between. For the CDR3, the DNA is TGTGCCAGCAGACCAAGTGAGACCCAGTACTTC. Its protein is CASRPSETQYF.

The genes are TRBV5-1 and TRBJ2-1; TRBD2 matches 8 bases. Germline loops: CDR1 SGHRS, CDR2 YFSETQ. The CDR3 has 15 amino acids. V lost 0 bases, J lost 4 bases, and 3 bases stayed unmatched. CDR3 sequence reads: CASSLDGLAYNEQFF. CDR3 DNA: TGCGCCAGCAGCTTGGACGGACTAGCTTACAATGAGCAGTTCTTC.

This clonotype was observed at least ten times. The rearrangement joins TRBV7-2 to TRBJ1-1, with D unresolved. Trimming took off 5 bases at V and 6 bases at J, with 10 bases between the two ends. CDR1 is SGHTA and CDR2 is FQGNSA in the germline V gene. The CDR3 loop spans 12 amino acids. CDR3 amino acids: CASSRGKAEAFF. The CDR3 DNA is TGTGCCAGCAGCCGTGGTAAAGCTGAAGCTTTCTTT.

This clonotype showed up just a few times. The chain uses TRBV19 and TRBJ2-5; TRBD1 or TRBD2 may be the D gene (5 bases each). The V gene's germline CDR1 is LNHDA and CDR2 SQIVND (reference sequence). The CDR3 is 14 residues long. Deletions cut 4 bases from V and 5 bases from J, with 14 bases between. CDR3 bases: TGTGCCAGTAGTACCACGAGGGGTCGTGAGACCCAGTACTTC. The encoded protein is CASSTTRGRETQYF.

Concerning this clonotype itself: Likely a read error: the CDR3 ends without its conserved phenylalanine or tryptophan. The chain carries TRBV9 and TRBJ2-5; no definite D call. The germline gives CDR1 SGDLS, CDR2 YYNGEE. This CDR3 has 15 amino acids. Trimming cost V 0 bases and J 8 bases, with 17 bases left between them. The DNA for the CDR3 is TGTGCCAGCAGCGTAGTCGCAACCGCCGTTGGAACCCAGTACTAC. It codes for CASSVVATAVGTQYY.

This clonotype has more than one count but fewer than ten. The chain employs TRBV4-1 and TRBJ2-1; 7 positions agree with TRBD2. The CDR3 is 17 amino acids. The V and J ends lost 4 bases and 4 bases, in that order; junction bases with no gene match: 13. CDR1 and CDR2 (germline): MGHRA, YSYEKL. The CDR3 sequence: CASSPFGRGSLYNEQFF. CDR3 DNA sequence: TGCGCCAGCAGCCCATTCGGTCGCGGGAGTTTGTACAATGAGCAGTTCTTC.

The chain is built from TRBV4-2 and TRBJ1-6; possible D gene TRBD1, 5 bases. The CDR3 is made up of 17 amino acids. Looked up from germline, CDR1 is LGHNA and CDR2 is YNFKEQ. V was shortened by 0 bases and J by 7 bases, with 16 bases between the two germline ends. This chain's CDR3 is CASSQDLGDSKNSPLHF. The CDR3 DNA reads TGTGCCAGCAGCCAAGATCTCGGTGACAGTAAAAATTCACCCCTCCACTTT.

This clonotype was seen many times. At one of its ends the junction is not consistent with the germline gene, which may arise from a read error. The chain employs TRBV5-5 and TRBJ2-3; D perhaps matches TRBD1 (5 bases). The CDR3 extends over 11 amino acids. The germline V gene has CDR1 SGHKS and CDR2 YYEKEE (reference sequence). CDR3 DNA: TGTGCCAGCAGCTTGGACGGTCCAGGGTACTTC. This translates into CASSLDGPGYF.

This clonotype was observed at least ten times. DNA for the CDR3: TGTGCCATACAGGGGGAAGAAGCAGATACGCAGTATTTT. Amino acids: CAIQGEEADTQYF. This chain uses TRBV28 with TRBJ2-3, with 8 nucleotides matching TRBD1. This CDR3 has 13 residues. J was trimmed by 4 bases and V by 10 bases; bases with no gene match: 7. Germline CDR1 MDHEN, CDR2 SYDVKM.

This clonotype has only a few counts. V usage is TRBV6-1 and J usage is TRBJ2-7; 7 positions match TRBD1. The germline V gene has CDR1 MNHNS and CDR2 SASEGT. V gave up 6 bases and J gave up 1 base; unmatched junction bases: 6. CDR3 size: 14 residues. The CDR3 DNA reads TGTGCCAGCAGAAGGACAGGCGATTCCTACGAGCAGTACTTC. Its protein is CASRRTGDSYEQYF.